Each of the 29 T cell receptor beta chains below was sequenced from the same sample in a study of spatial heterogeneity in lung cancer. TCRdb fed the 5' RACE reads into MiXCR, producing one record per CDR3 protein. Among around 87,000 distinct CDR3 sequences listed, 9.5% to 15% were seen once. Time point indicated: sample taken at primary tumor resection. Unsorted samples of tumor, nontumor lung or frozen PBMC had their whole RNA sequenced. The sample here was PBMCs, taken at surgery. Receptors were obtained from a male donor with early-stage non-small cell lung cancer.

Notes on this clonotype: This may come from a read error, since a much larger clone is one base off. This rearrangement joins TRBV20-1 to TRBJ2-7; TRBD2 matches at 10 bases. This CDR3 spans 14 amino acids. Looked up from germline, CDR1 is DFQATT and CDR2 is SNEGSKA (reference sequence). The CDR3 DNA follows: TGCAGTACTAGAAGCGGGACTAGCGACAACGAGCAGTACTTC. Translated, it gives CSTRSGTSDNEQYF.

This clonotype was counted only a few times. The chain's CDR3 is CASSTGTSGGAYNEQFF. CDR3 sequence (DNA): TGTGCCAGTAGTACCGGGACTAGCGGGGGAGCCTACAATGAGCAGTTCTTC. The chain links TRBV19 to TRBJ2-1, with TRBD2 matching 14 bases. The CDR3 is 17 residues long. V shed 4 bases, J shed 2 bases, and the junction held 4 bases outside the gene matches. From germline, CDR1 is LNHDA and CDR2 SQIVND (reference sequence).

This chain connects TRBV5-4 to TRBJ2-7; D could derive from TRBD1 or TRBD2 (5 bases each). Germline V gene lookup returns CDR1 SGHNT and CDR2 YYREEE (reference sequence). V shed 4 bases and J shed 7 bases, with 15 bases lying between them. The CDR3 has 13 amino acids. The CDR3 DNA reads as TGTGCCAGCAGCCGTGAGAGGGACGGAGAGCAGTACTTC. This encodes CASSRERDGEQYF. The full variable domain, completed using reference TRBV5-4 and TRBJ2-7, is ETGVTQSPTHLIKTRGQQVTLRCSSQSGHNTVSWYQQALGQGPQFIFQYYREEENGRGNFPPRFSGLQFPNYSSELNVNALELDDSALYLCASSRERDGEQYFGPGTRLTVT.

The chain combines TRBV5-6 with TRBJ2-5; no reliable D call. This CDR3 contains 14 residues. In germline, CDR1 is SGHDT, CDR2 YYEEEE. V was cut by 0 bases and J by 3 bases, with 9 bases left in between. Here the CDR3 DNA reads TGTGCCAGCAGCTTGGGGGTTTTGAAAGAGACCCAGTACTTC. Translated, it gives CASSLGVLKETQYF.

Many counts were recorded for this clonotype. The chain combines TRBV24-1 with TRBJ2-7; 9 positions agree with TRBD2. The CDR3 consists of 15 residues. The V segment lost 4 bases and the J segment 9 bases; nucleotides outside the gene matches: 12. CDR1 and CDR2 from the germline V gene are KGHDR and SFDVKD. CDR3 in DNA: TGTGCCACCAGTGAGGGGCAGACGGTAGCGGGAGTGCAGTACTTC. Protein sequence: CATSEGQTVAGVQYF.

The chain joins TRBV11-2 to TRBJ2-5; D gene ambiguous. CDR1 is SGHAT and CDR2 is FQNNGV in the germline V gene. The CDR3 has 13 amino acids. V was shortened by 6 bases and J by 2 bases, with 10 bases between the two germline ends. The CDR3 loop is CASRLNGQETQYF. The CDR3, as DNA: TGTGCCAGCAGACTAAACGGGCAAGAGACCCAGTACTTC. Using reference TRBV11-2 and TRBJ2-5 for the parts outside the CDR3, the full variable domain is EAGVAQSPRYKIIEKRQSVAFWCNPISGHATLYWYQQILGQGPKLLIQFQNNGVVDDSQLPKDRFSAERLKGVDSTLKIQPAKLEDSAVYLCASRLNGQETQYFGPGTRLLVL.

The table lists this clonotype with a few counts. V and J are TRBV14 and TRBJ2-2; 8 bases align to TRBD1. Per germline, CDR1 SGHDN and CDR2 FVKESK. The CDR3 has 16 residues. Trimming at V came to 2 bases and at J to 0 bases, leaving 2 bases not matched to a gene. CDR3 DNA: TGTGCCAGCAGCCAAAGACAGGGGACGAACACCGGGGAGCTGTTTTTT. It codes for CASSQRQGTNTGELFF. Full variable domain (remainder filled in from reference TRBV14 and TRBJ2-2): EAGVTQFPSHSVIEKGQTVTLRCDPISGHDNLYWYRRVMGKEIKFLLHFVKESKQDESGMPNNRFLAERTGGTYSTLKVQPAELEDSGVYFCASSQRQGTNTGELFFGEGSRLTVL.

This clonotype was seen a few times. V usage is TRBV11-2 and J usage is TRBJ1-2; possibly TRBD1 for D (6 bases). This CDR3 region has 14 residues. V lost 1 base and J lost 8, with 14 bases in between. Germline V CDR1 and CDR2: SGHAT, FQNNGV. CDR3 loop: CASSLGQALWGYTF. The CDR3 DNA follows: TGTGCCAGCAGCTTAGGACAGGCACTATGGGGCTACACCTTC.

The CDR3 sequence: CASSPTEGGNQPQHF. CDR3 coding DNA: TGTGCCAGCTCACCCACTGAAGGCGGCAATCAGCCCCAGCATTTT. The rearrangement joins TRBV18 to TRBJ1-5; D is unclear. The V end lost 3 bases, the J end lost 2 bases, and 11 bases lay between the germline ends. Germline lookup yields CDR1 KGHSH and CDR2 LQKENI. This CDR3 is 15 amino acids long.

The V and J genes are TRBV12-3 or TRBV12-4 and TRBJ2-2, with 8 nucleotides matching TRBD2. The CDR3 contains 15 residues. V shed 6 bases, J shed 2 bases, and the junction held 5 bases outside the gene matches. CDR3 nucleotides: TGTGCCAGCAGAGCAGCGGGGGTTAACACCGGGGAGCTGTTTTTT. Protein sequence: CASRAAGVNTGELFF.

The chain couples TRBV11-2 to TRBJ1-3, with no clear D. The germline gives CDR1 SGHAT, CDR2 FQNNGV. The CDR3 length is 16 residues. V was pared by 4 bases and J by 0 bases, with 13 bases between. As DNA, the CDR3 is TGTGCCAGCAGCTACAATCACCCCTACTCTGGAAACACCATATATTTT. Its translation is CASSYNHPYSGNTIYF.

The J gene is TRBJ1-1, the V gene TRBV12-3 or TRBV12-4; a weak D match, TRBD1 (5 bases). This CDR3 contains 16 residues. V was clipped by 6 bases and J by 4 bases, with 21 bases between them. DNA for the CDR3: TGTGCCAGCAGACCGAAGTCGGGGCGATTGGGCACTGAAGCTTTCTTT. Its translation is CASRPKSGRLGTEAFF.

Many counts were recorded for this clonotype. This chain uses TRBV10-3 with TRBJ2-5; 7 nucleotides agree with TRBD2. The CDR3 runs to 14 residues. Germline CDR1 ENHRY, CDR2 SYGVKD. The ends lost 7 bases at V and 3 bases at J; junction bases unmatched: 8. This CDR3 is CAITASGTKETQYF. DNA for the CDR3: TGTGCCATCACGGCTAGCGGAACGAAAGAGACCCAGTACTTC.

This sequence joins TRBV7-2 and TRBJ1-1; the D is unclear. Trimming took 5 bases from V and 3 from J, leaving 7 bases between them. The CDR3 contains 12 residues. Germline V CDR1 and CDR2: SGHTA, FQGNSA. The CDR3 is CASSPGYTEAFF. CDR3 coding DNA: TGTGCCAGCAGCCCAGGTTACACTGAAGCTTTCTTT.

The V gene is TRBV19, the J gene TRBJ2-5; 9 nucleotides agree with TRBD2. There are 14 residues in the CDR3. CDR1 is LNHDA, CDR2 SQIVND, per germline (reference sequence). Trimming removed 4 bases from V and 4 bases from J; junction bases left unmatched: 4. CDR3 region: CASSTGTSIETQYF. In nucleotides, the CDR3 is TGTGCCAGTAGTACGGGGACTAGCATAGAGACCCAGTACTTC.

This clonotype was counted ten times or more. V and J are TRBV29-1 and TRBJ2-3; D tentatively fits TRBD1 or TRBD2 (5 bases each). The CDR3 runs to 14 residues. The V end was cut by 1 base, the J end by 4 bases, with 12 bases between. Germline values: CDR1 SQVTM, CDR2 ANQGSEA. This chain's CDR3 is CSVEGPGTPDTQYF. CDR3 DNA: TGCAGCGTTGAAGGTCCAGGGACGCCAGATACGCAGTATTTT.

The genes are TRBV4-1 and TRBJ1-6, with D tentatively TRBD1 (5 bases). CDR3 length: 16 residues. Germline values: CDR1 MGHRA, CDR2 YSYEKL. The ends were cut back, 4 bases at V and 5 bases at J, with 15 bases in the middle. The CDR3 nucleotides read TGCGCCAGCAGCCCAGAACGGGGGAGCAATAATTCACCCCTCCACTTT. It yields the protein CASSPERGSNNSPLHF.

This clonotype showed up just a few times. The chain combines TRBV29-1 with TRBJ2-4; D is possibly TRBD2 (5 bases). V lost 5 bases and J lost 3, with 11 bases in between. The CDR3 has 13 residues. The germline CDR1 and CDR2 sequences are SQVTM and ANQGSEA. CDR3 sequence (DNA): TGCAGCGTTAGTGGAGGCAACAAAAACATTCAGTACTTC. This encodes CSVSGGNKNIQYF.

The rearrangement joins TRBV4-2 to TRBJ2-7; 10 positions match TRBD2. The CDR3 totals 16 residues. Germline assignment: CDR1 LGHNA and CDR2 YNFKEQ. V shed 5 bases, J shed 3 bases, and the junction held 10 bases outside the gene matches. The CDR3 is CASSLDASGSYYEQYF. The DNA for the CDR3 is TGTGCCAGCAGCTTAGATGCTAGCGGGAGCTACTACGAGCAGTACTTC.

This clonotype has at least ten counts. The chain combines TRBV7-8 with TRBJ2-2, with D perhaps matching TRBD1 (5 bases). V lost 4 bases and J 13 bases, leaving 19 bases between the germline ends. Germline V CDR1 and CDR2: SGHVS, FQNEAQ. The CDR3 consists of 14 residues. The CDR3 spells CASSSTQGAWVLFF. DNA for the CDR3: TGTGCCAGCAGCTCCACCCAAGGGGCCTGGGTGCTGTTTTTT.

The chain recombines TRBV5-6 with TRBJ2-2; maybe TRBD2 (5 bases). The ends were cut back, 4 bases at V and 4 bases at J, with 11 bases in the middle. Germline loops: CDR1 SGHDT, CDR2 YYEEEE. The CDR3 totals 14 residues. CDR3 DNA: TGTGCCAGCAGCCCCGGACTGGCCACCGGGGAGCTGTTTTTT. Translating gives CASSPGLATGELFF.

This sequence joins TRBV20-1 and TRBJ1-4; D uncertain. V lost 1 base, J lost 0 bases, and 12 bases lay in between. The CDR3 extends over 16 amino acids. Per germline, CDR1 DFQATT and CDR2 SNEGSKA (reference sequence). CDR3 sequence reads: CSARALAASTNEKLFF. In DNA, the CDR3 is TGCAGTGCTAGAGCTCTCGCGGCCTCAACTAATGAAAAACTGTTTTTT.

CDR3 nucleotides: TGTGCCAGCAGCTCCGAGAGGGACAGGGACCAGTACTTC. Translated, it gives CASSSERDRDQYF. V usage is TRBV7-2 and J usage is TRBJ2-7, with TRBD1 matching over 9 bases. CDR1 and CDR2 (germline): SGHTA, FQGNSA. V gave up 4 bases and J gave up 10 bases; unmatched junction bases: 8. The CDR3 contains 13 residues.

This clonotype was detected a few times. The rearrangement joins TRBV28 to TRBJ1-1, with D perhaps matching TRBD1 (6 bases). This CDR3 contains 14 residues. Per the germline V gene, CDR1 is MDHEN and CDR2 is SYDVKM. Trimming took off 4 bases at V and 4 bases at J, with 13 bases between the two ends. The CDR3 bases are TGTGCCAGCAGTTCCCGGGGGGGGCTCACTGAAGCTTTCTTT. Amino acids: CASSSRGGLTEAFF. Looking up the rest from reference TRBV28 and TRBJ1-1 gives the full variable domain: DVKVTQSSRYLVKRTGEKVFLECVQDMDHENMFWYRQDPGLGLRLIYFSYDVKMKEKGDIPEGYSVSREKKERFSLILESASTNQTSMYLCASSSRGGLTEAFFGQGTRLTVV.

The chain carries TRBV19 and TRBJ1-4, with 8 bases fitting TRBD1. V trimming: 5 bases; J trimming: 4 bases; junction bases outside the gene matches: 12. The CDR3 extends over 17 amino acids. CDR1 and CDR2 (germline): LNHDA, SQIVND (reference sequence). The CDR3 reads CASSPDRDRGDNEKLFF. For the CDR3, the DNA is TGTGCCAGTAGTCCGGACAGGGACCGCGGGGATAATGAAAAACTGTTTTTT.

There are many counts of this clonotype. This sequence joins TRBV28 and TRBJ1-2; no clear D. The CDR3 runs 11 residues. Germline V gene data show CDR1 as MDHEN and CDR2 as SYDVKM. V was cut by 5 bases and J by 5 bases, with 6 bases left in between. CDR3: CASSAGYGYTF. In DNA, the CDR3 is TGTGCCAGCAGTGCGGGGTATGGCTACACCTTC.

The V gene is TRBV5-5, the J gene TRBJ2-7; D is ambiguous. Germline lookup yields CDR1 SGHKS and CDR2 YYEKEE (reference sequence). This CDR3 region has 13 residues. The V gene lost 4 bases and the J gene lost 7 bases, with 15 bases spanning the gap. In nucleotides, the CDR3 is TGTGCCAGCAGCCCTCCCGCAATGGGGGAGCAGTACTTC. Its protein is CASSPPAMGEQYF.

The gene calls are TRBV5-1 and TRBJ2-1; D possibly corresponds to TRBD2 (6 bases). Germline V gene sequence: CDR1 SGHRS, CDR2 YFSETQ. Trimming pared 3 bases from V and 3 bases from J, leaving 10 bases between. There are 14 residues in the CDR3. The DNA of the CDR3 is TGCGCCAGCAGCTCCGGGACTCACTACAATGAGCAGTTCTTC. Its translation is CASSSGTHYNEQFF. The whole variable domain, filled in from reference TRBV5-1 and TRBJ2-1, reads KAGVTQTPRYLIKTRGQQVTLSCSPISGHRSVSWYQQTPGQGLQFLFEYFSETQRNKGNFPGRFSGRQFSNSRSEMNVSTLELGDSALYLCASSSGTHYNEQFFGPGTRLTVL.

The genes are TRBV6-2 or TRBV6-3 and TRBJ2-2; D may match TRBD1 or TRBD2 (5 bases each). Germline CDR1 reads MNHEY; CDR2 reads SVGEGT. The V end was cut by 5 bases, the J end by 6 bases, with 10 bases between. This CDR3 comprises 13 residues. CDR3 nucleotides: TGTGCCAGCAGTCGGGACCGCTCCGGGGAGCTGTTTTTT. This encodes CASSRDRSGELFF.